This paragraph covers one T cell receptor beta chain sequence. This clonotype was observed at least ten times. Its antigen target is currently unknown. Per-base quality was not reported, and no clone a single base away is much larger than it. This sample is drawn from a study of T cells in Graves' hyperthyroidism and ophthalmopathy (dated by TCRdb to about 2019). Regarding the complete study: Peripheral blood samples were taken at the time of initial diagnosis, prior to any treatment. For training and testing, the roughly 97 patients in the discovery cohort were randomly divided in a 7:3 ratio. TCR V-J signatures able to tell the groups apart were searched for in a discovery cohort of 90 to 100 patients, of whom fewer than 45 had Graves' ophthalmopathy and 55 to 60 had stable Graves' hyperthyroidism. TCR Vbeta CDR3 sequencing of fewer than 150 peripheral blood samples (about 45 ophthalmopathy, under 80 hyperthyroidism and approximately 17 progressor patients) is reported in the paper. After sampling, hyperthyroidism patients received methimazole starting at 30 mg daily, and ophthalmopathy patients received high-dose intravenous methylprednisolone. An independent validation cohort of about 20 hyperthyroidism patients and more than 15 patients who later progressed to ophthalmopathy tested prospective prediction of ophthalmopathy. In addition, the study compared T-cell repertoires in thyroid tissue and in blood from over 5 Graves' hyperthyroidism patients.

The CDR3 goes from the cysteine to the phenylalanine over 12 residues. The DNA shown is the 36-base CDR3, in frame from base 1. V was cut back by 4 bases and J by 3 bases, leaving a gap of 7 bases between them. According to the germline V gene (reference sequence), CDR1 reads DFQATT and CDR2 reads SNEGSKA. The TCR beta CDR3 regions were amplified from RNA transcripts. A first-round RT-PCR of the TCR CDR3 used the HTBI primer set with the Qiagen OneStep RT-PCR kit. A second multiplex PCR round built the libraries, followed by size selection and purification. Paired-end sequencing of the libraries was performed with 100 bp reads on an Illumina HiSeq2000. In the original analysis: SOAPnuke was used to process the raw data, throwing out any read that contained adapters or uncalled bases, had a mean Phred below 15, or lacked an exact constant-primer or identifier match. COPE v1.2.5 was used to merge high-quality paired reads, and clonotypes were defined as unique nucleotide sequences. Clonotypes were aligned to IMGT TRBV, TRBD and TRBJ reference segments using MiTCR v1.1. The analysis was restricted to V-J combinations with a frequency above 0.0001, which together covered roughly 99% of the repertoires. A TCS score was defined as the ratio between F50 (clonal expansion) and ExV (chaos), using BLOSUM62-based TCRdist between CDR3 peptides within each V-J. Welch's t-statistics and random forest reduced around 520 V-J features to roughly 13, which were used in a naive Bayes classifier (R e1071). TCRdb trimmed public reads at Q25 via fastp, called clones via MiXCR and kept in-frame beta chains. Rows are combined by CDR3 protein, so each entry shows the most common genes and DNA. It is TCRdb's table, rather than the study itself, that gives the V and J calls and clone size. This sample is represented by over 500,000 distinct CDR3 sequences; about 15% of them were singletons. 14% of the sample lies in the top ten.

What the authors observed across the whole study: No statistical method was used to fix the sample size in advance, and group allocation was not hidden from the investigators. Most expanded thyroid clonotypes (frequency above 0.001) were also found in blood, which suggests that blood repertoires may mirror thyroid immune responses. A 13 V-J signature model separated ophthalmopathy from stable hyperthyroidism, with 87.88% sensitivity and just under 84% specificity in cross-validation and 80%/75% in testing. In validation, the model predicted progression to ophthalmopathy with 60% to 71% sensitivity and less than 75% specificity, a median of about 6 months before onset.

Stable Graves' hyperthyroidism was defined as no progression to ophthalmopathy during 18 months of follow-up. Hyperthyroidism patients were aged 18 to 65 years and newly diagnosed, with disease duration of less than 2 months. Any patient with an uncontrolled infection, another autoimmune disease, pregnancy or lactation was excluded. Diagnoses were established on the basis of clinical symptoms, serum thyroxine and TRAb, thyroid ultrasound, and orbital computed tomography. PBMCs were separated from roughly 10 ml of fresh peripheral blood using Ficoll-Paque density gradient centrifugation. Trizol reagent was used to extract total RNA, and RNA quality was then checked on an Agilent 2100 Bioanalyzer.

The rearrangement joined TRBV20-1 to TRBJ2-1; no D gene call is confident. The sequenced material came from blood. The clonotype comes from a woman between 40 and 55 years old with Graves' hyperthyroidism. The nucleotide sequence is TGCAGTGCTAAGGACGTCTACAATGAGCAGTTCTTC. This codes for CSAKDVYNEQFF.